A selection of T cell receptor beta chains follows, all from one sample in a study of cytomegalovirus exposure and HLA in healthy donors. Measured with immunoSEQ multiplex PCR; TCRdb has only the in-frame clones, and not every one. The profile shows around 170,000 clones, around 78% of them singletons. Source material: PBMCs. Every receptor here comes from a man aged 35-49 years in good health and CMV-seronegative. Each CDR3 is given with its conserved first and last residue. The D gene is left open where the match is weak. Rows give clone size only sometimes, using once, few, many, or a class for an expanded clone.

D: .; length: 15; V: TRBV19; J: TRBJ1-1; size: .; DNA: TGTGCCAGTAGTATTGGCGGGGGGGGGAACACTGAAGCTTTCTTT; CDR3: CASSIGGGGNTEAFF
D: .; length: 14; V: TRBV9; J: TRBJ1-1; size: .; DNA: TGTGCCAGCAGCGGATTCGGGTGGAACACTGAAGCTTTCTTT; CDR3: CASSGFGWNTEAFF
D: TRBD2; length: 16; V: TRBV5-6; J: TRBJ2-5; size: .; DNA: TGTGCCAGCAGCCCGGGACTAGCGGGAGGCCAGAAGACCCAGTACTTC; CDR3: CASSPGLAGGQKTQYF
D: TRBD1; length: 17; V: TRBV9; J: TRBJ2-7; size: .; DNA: TGTGCCAGCAGCGTAGGTCTCGGGACAGGGTACACCCACGAGCAGTACTTC; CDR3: CASSVGLGTGYTHEQYF
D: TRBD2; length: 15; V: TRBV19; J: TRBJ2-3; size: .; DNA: TGTGCCAGTAGTATAAGAGCGGGAAGGGCAGATACGCAGTATTTT; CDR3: CASSIRAGRADTQYF
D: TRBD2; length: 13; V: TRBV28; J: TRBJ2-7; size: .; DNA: TGTGCCAGCAGCCCTAGCGGGCGGTACGAGCAGTACTTC; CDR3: CASSPSGRYEQYF
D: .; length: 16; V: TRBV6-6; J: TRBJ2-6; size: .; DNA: TGTGCCAGCAGTTACTCGAGGGCCCCTGGGGCCAACGTCCTGACTTTC; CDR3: CASSYSRAPGANVLTF
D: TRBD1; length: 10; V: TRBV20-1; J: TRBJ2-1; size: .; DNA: TGCAGTGCGGGGACAGACGAGCAGTTCTTC; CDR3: CSAGTDEQFF
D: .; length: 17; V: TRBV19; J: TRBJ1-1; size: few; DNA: TGTGCCAGTAGTATTGGGACACTCATATTCGGAAGCACTGAAGCTTTCTTT; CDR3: CASSIGTLIFGSTEAFF
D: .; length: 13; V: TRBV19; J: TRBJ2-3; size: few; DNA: TGTGCCAGCCAACACTATAGCACAGATACGCAGTATTTT; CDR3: CASQHYSTDTQYF
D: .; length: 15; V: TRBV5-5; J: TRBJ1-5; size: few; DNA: TGTGCCAGCAGCGGGGGGGAGAGGAACAATCAGCCCCAGCATTTT; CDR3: CASSGGERNNQPQHF
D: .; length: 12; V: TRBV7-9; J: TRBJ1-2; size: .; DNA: TGTTCCAGCAGCTTAGGAGATTATGGCTACACCTTC; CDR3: CSSSLGDYGYTF
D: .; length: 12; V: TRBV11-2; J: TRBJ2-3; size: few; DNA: TGTGCCAGCAGCTTAGATCGGGATACGCAGTATTTT; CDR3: CASSLDRDTQYF
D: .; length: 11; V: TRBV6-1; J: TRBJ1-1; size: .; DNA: TGTGCCAGCAGAGGGGGAACTGAAGCTTTCTTT; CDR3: CASRGGTEAFF
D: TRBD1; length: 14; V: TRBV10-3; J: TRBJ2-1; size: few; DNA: TGTGCCATCAGTACCCGGACAGGGGGTAATGAGCAGTTCTTC; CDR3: CAISTRTGGNEQFF
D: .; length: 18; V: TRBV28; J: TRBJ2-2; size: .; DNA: TGTGCCAGCAGTTCTTACATAAAGACACCATCGAACACCGGGGAGCTGTTTTTT; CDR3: CASSSYIKTPSNTGELFF
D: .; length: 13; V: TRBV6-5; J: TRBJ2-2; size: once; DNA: TGTGCCAGCAGTACAGGCTTCACCGGGGAGCTGTTTTTT; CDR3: CASSTGFTGELFF
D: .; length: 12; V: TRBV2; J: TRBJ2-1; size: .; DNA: TGTGCCAGCAGTGAGCTGCTCGGTGAGCAGTTCTTC; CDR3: CASSELLGEQFF
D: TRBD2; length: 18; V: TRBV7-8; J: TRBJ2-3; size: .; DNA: TGTGCCAGCAGCTCTAACTTCGCTAGCGGGGGGGGCACAGATACGCAGTATTTT; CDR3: CASSSNFASGGGTDTQYF
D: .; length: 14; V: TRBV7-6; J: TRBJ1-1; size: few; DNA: TGTGCCAGCAGCCCCAGCGGGGGTAACACTGAAGCTTTCTTT; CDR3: CASSPSGGNTEAFF
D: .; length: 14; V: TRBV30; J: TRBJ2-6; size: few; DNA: TGTGCCTGGAGCGCGACGGGTGGGGCCAACGGCCTGACTTTC; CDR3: CAWSATGGANGLTF
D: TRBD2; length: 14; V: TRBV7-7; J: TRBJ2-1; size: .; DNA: TGTGCCAGCAGCCCGAGCGGGAAATACAATGAGCAGTTCTTC; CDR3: CASSPSGKYNEQFF
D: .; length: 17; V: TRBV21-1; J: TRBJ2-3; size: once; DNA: TGTGCCAGCAGCATGGGGGGGAGGCAGGGGAAGAGAGATACGCAGTATTTT; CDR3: CASSMGGRQGKRDTQYF
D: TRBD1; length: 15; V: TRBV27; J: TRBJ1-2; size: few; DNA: TGTGCCAGCAGTTCCCTAGACAGGGGACGTCCTGGCTACACCTTC; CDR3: CASSSLDRGRPGYTF
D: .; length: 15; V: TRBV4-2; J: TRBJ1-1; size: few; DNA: TGTGCCAGCAGCCAAGAAGGGGGGGCGATCACTGAAGCTTTCTTT; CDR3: CASSQEGGAITEAFF
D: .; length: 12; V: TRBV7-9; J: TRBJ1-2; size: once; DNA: TGTTCCAGCAGCTTAGATCCGTATGGCTACACCTTC; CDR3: CSSSLDPYGYTF
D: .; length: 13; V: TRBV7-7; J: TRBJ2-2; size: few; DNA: TGTGCCAGCAGCCCCGACAAAGCCGGGGAGCTGTTTTTT; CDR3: CASSPDKAGELFF
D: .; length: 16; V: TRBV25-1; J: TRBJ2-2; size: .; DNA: TGTGCCAGCAGTGAATATAGGCCAGGGAGGACCGGGGAGCTGTTTTTT; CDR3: CASSEYRPGRTGELFF
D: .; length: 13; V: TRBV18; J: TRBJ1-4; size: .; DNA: TGTGCCAGCACGGACAGCCTTAATGAAAAACTGTTTTTT; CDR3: CASTDSLNEKLFF
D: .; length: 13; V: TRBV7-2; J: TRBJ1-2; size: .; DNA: TGTGCCAGCAGCTTAGAGGGGCTGGATGGCTACACCTTC; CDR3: CASSLEGLDGYTF
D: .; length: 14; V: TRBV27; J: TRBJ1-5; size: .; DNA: TGTGCCAGCGGGAGAGCTAATAGCAATCAGCCCCAGCATTTT; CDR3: CASGRANSNQPQHF